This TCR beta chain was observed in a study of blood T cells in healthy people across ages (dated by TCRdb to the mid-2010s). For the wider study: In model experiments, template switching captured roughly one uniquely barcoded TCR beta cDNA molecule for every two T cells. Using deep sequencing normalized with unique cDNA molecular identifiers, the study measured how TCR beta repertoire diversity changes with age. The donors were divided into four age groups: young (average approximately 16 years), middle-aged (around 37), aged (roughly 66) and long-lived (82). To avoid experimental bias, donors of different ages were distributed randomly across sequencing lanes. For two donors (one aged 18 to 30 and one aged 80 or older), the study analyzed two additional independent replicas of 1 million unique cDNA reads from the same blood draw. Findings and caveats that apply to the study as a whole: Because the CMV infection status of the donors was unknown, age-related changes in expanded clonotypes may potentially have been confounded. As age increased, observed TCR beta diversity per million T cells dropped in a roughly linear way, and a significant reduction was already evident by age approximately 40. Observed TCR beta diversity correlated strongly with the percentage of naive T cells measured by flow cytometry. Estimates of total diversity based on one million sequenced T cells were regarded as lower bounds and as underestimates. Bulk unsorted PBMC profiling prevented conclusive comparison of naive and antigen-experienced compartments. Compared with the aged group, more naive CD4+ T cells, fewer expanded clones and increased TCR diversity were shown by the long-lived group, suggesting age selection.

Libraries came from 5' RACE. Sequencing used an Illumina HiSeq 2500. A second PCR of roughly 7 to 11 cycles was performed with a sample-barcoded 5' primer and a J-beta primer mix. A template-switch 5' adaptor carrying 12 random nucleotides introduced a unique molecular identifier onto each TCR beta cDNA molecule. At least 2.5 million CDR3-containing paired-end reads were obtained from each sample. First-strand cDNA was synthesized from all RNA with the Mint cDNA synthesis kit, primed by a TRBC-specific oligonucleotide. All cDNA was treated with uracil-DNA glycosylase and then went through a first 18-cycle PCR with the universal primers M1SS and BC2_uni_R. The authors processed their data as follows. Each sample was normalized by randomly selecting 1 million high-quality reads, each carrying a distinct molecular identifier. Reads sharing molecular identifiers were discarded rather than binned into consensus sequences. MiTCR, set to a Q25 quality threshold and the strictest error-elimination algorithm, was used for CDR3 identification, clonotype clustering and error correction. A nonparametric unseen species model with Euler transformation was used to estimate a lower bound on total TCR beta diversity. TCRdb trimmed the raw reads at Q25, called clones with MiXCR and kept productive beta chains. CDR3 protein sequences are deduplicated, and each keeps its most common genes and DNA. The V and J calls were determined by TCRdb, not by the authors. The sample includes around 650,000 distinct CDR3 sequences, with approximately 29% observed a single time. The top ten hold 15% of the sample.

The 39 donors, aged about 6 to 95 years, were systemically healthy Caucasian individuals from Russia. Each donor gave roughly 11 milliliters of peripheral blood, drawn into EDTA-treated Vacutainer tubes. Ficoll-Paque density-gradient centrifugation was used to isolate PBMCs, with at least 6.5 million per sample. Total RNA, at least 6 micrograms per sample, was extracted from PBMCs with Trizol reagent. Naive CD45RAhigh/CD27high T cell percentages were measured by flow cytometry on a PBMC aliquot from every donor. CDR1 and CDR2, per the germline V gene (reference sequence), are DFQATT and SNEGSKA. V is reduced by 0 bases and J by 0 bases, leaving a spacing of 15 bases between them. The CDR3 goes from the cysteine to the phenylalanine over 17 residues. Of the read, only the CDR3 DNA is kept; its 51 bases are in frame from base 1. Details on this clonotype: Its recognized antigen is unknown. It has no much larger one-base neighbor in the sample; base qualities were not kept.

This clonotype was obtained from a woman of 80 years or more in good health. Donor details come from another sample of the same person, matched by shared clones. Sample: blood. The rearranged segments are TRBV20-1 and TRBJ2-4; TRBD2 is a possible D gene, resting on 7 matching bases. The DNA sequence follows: TGCAGTGCTAGAGATGGGAGGGGGTGGAGAGCCAAAAACATTCAGTACTTC. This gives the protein CSARDGRGWRAKNIQYF.